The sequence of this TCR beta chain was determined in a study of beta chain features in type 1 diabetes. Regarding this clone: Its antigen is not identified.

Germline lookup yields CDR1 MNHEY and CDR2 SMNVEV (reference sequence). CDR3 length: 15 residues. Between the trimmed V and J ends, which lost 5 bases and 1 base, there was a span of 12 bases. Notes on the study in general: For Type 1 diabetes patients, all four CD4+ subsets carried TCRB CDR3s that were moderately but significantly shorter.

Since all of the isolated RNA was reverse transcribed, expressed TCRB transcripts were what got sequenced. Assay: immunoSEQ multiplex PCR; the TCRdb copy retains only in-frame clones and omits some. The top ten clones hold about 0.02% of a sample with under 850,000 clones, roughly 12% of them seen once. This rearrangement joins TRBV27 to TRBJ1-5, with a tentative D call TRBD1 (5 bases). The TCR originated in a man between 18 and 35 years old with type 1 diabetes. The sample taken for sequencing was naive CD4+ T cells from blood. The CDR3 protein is CASSPAGRSNQPQHF. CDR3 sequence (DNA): TGTGCCAGCAGTCCTGCGGGACGGAGCAATCAGCCCCAGCATTTT.